The 10 T cell receptor beta chains reported below all come from one sample, sequenced in a study of graft-versus-host responses after intestinal transplantation. Clones were sequenced by immunoSEQ multiplex PCR, and TCRdb holds only the in-frame ones, with some missing. Of 90,000 to 95,000 clones listed, under 95% were seen once; the top ten hold approximately 5.5%. No antigen has been assigned to these receptors. The material was unstimulated CD8+ T cells sorted from spleen or lymph node cells, obtained before intestinal transplant. The source is a human donor who received an intestinal transplant.

V is TRBV10-2 and J is TRBJ1-1; no clear D gene. Trimming stripped 1 base from V and 8 bases from J, with 11 bases between. This CDR3 has 13 residues. Germline V gives CDR1 WSHSY, CDR2 SAAADI. The CDR3 region is CASSEFRRTEAFF. DNA of the CDR3: TGCGCCAGCAGTGAGTTCCGACGGACCGAAGCTTTCTTT.

The rearrangement uses TRBV5-1 and TRBJ1-1; D call uncertain. Trimming removed 0 bases from V and 0 bases from J, with 15 bases in between. The CDR3 runs 17 residues. The germline V gene encodes CDR1 SGHRS and CDR2 YFSETQ. CDR3 protein: CASSLVGAPFMNTEAFF. CDR3 in DNA: TGCGCCAGCAGCTTGGTTGGCGCGCCCTTTATGAACACTGAAGCTTTCTTT. Using reference TRBV5-1 and TRBJ1-1 for the parts outside the CDR3, the full variable domain is KAGVTQTPRYLIKTRGQQVTLSCSPISGHRSVSWYQQTPGQGLQFLFEYFSETQRNKGNFPGRFSGRQFSNSRSEMNVSTLELGDSALYLCASSLVGAPFMNTEAFFGQGTRLTVV.

Of note for this clone: Germline and junction disagree at one end, which may indicate a read error. The V and J genes are TRBV6-6 and TRBJ2-1, with TRBD1 matching over 7 bases. This CDR3 has 11 residues. Germline CDR1 reads MNHNY; CDR2 reads SVGAGI (reference sequence). The CDR3 sequence is CATGLYNEQFF. The CDR3 DNA reads TGCGCGACAGGGTTGTACAATGAGCAGTTCTTC.

This chain joins TRBV6-6 and TRBJ1-1; D is unresolved. CDR3 size: 12 residues. Trimming stripped 0 bases from V and 6 bases from J, with 5 bases between. CDR1 and CDR2 (germline): MNHNY, SVGAGI (reference sequence). The DNA for the CDR3 is TGTGCCAGCAGTTACTCTGGAGCTGAAGCTTTCTTT. It codes for CASSYSGAEAFF.

The chain recombines TRBV7-3 with TRBJ2-2; 9 bases line up with TRBD1. The CDR3 is 15 amino acids. From germline, CDR1 is SGHTA and CDR2 FQGTGA. Germline trimming cut 5 bases from V and 4 bases from J; bases unmatched to any gene: 5. As DNA, the CDR3 is TGTGCCAGCAGCGACACAGGGGGCGGCACCGGGGAGCTGTTTTTT. Residues: CASSDTGGGTGELFF.

This clone is a singleton in its sample. V is TRBV5-4 and J is TRBJ2-6; the D gene is possibly TRBD2 (5 bases). V lost 0 bases, J lost 2 bases, and 6 bases lay in between. This CDR3 comprises 15 residues. Germline values: CDR1 SGHNT, CDR2 YYREEE (reference sequence). For the CDR3, the DNA is TGTGCCAGCAGCTTGGAACTAGCTGGGGCCAACGTCCTGACTTTC. Translation: CASSLELAGANVLTF.

The chain recombines TRBV2 with TRBJ1-2; tentatively, D is TRBD1 (6 bases). Germline CDR1 reads SNHLY; CDR2 reads FYNNEI. The germline V and J ends were trimmed by 8 bases and 3 bases, with 13 bases remaining between them. The CDR3 runs to 13 residues. CDR3 in amino acids: CASLGGSYYGYTF. CDR3 sequence (DNA): TGTGCCAGCCTGGGGGGCAGCTACTATGGCTACACCTTC.

This clone showed up just a few times. The chain combines TRBV7-2 with TRBJ1-4; perhaps TRBD1 as D (5 bases). Per germline, CDR1 SGHTA and CDR2 FQGNSA. V lost 5 bases and J 8 bases, leaving 15 bases between the germline ends. The CDR3 contains 14 residues. The CDR3 region is CASSRGSEGEKLFF. The CDR3 coding sequence is TGTGCCAGCAGCCGAGGGTCGGAGGGGGAAAAACTGTTTTTT. Using reference TRBV7-2 and TRBJ1-4 for the parts outside the CDR3, the full variable domain is GAGVSQSPSNKVTEKGKDVELRCDPISGHTALYWYRQSLGQGLEFLIYFQGNSAPDKSGLPSDRFSAERTGGSVSTLTIQRTQQEDSAVYLCASSRGSEGEKLFFGSGTQLSVL.

The J gene is TRBJ1-3, the V gene TRBV9, with a tentative D call TRBD1 (5 bases). The ends were cut back, 0 bases at V and 8 bases at J, with 12 bases in the middle. Germline-derived CDR1 and CDR2 are SGDLS and YYNGEE. The CDR3 extends over 14 amino acids. The CDR3 spells CASSVGGQGHTIYF. The CDR3 DNA reads TGTGCCAGCAGCGTAGGAGGGCAGGGCCACACCATATATTTT. The full variable domain, its missing parts supplied by reference TRBV9 and TRBJ1-3, is DSGVTQTPKHLITATGQRVTLRCSPRSGDLSVYWYQQSLDQGLQFLIQYYNGEERAKGNILERFSAQQFPDLHSELNLSSLELGDSALYFCASSVGGQGHTIYFGEGSWLTVV.

The chain employs TRBV13 and TRBJ2-5; D not resolved. The CDR3 runs to 11 residues. The germline V and J ends were trimmed by 5 bases and 2 bases, with 3 bases remaining between them. CDR1 and CDR2 from the germline V gene are PRHDT and FYEKMQ (reference sequence). Here the CDR3 reads CASSKQETQYF. CDR3 DNA: TGTGCCAGCAGCAAGCAAGAGACCCAGTACTTC.